The 8 T cell receptor beta chains below all came from one sample that was sequenced in a study of blood T cell repertoires in COVID-19 (dated by TCRdb to the early 2020s). Library creation used the immunoSEQ multiplex PCR assay. TCRdb obtained this table from immuneACCESS and retained in-frame rearrangements with V and J assigned. These tables miss some clones; where compared with another copy, unresolved V genes account for less than half of the shortfall, and the remainder is unexplained. Across this sample there are around 200,000 clones, with roughly nine tenths seen only once. The ten largest clones add up to under 0.9% of the sample. Material: peripheral blood. The source is a man aged 40-50 years with acute or convalescent COVID-19.

The chain has TRBV11-3 and TRBJ2-3; 8 bases line up with TRBD2. V trimming: 4 bases; J trimming: 10 bases; junction bases outside the gene matches: 4. Germline values: CDR1 SGHNT, CDR2 YENEEA. This CDR3 has 12 amino acids. CDR3 coding DNA: TGTGCCAGCAGCTCCGGGACTAGTGCGCAGTATTTT. It yields the protein CASSSGTSAQYF.

This chain uses TRBV6-2 or TRBV6-3 with TRBJ2-7; D is unclear. CDR3 size: 11 residues. The germline CDR1 and CDR2 sequences are MNHEY and SVGEGT. The germline V and J ends were trimmed by 2 bases and 4 bases, with 3 bases remaining between them. This CDR3 reads CASSYQYEQYF. The CDR3 DNA sequence: TGTGCCAGCAGTTACCAGTACGAGCAGTACTTC.

The chain carries TRBV19 and TRBJ1-6, with TRBD1 as a possible D gene (6 bases). The germline V gene encodes CDR1 LNHDA and CDR2 SQIVND (reference sequence). The V end lost 7 bases, the J end lost 11 bases, and 18 bases lay between the germline ends. This CDR3 region has 14 residues. Written as DNA, the CDR3 is TGTGCCAGTAATCAATGGGGGCAAGCGACACCCCTCCACTTT. It specifies CASNQWGQATPLHF. The whole variable domain, filled in from reference TRBV19 and TRBJ1-6, reads DGGITQSPKYLFRKEGQNVTLSCEQNLNHDAMYWYRQDPGQGLRLIYYSQIVNDFQKGDIAEGYSVSREKKESFPLTVTSAQKNPTAFYLCASNQWGQATPLHFGNGTRLTVT.

The chain couples TRBV4-1 to TRBJ2-1; TRBD2 matches at 7 bases. V shed 0 bases, J shed 6 bases, and the junction held 5 bases outside the gene matches. There are 15 residues in the CDR3. The V gene's germline CDR1 is MGHRA and CDR2 YSYEKL. The CDR3 is CASSQDFLAANEQFF. CDR3 sequence (DNA): TGCGCCAGCAGCCAAGATTTCCTAGCGGCCAATGAGCAGTTCTTC.

This chain uses TRBV30 with TRBJ1-2; D not resolved. Trimming left V 3 bases short and J 3 bases short, with 11 bases between. The germline CDR1 and CDR2 sequences are GTSNPN and SVGIG (reference sequence). The CDR3 is 13 amino acids. DNA of the CDR3: TGTGCCTGGAGATTGGGCCAGGACTATGGCTACACCTTC. It codes for CAWRLGQDYGYTF.

This chain links TRBV21-1 with TRBJ2-1; TRBD1 is taken as the D call from the table, unchecked against the DNA. TRBV21-1 is a listed pseudogene. CDR3 size: 20 residues. CDR3 bases: TGTGCCAGCCGGAAAAGGGTAGGGCACAGGGGGTTAACCTCCTACAATGAGCAGTTCTTC. It is translated as CASRKRVGHRGLTSYNEQFF.

This chain connects TRBV27 to TRBJ1-1; 7 bases map to TRBD1. The CDR3 runs to 16 residues. Germline-derived CDR1 and CDR2 are MNHEY and SMNVEV (reference sequence). V shed 6 bases, J shed 1 base, and the junction held 11 bases outside the gene matches. Here the CDR3 DNA reads TGTGCCAGCAGACCGCTTGGACAGGAATCGAACACTGAAGCTTTCTTT. It yields the protein CASRPLGQESNTEAFF.

This sequence joins TRBV19 and TRBJ1-2; TRBD1 might be the D (6 bases). V was cut by 0 bases and J by 6 bases, with 8 bases left in between. CDR1 is LNHDA, CDR2 SQIVND, per germline (reference sequence). This CDR3 contains 13 residues. CDR3 coding DNA: TGTGCCAGTAGTATAGACGAGGGGGATGGCTACACCTTC. Protein product: CASSIDEGDGYTF. Filled out from reference TRBV19 and TRBJ1-2, the complete variable domain reads DGGITQSPKYLFRKEGQNVTLSCEQNLNHDAMYWYRQDPGQGLRLIYYSQIVNDFQKGDIAEGYSVSREKKESFPLTVTSAQKNPTAFYLCASSIDEGDGYTFGSGTRLTVV.